Described below is a single T cell receptor beta chain sequence and its context. The data originate from a study of blood T cells in healthy people across ages. A J-beta primer mix and a sample-barcoded 5' primer were used in a second PCR of roughly 6 to 11 cycles. TCRdb re-derived calls from the 5' RACE reads in MiXCR, one entry per CDR3 protein. This sample has around 1.5 million distinct CDR3 sequences, with approximately 59% found just once. CDR1 KGHDR and CDR2 SFDVKD come from the germline V gene. The CDR3 is 19 residues long. J lost 5 bases, V lost 4 bases, and 17 bases had no gene match. This sequence joins TRBV24-1 and TRBJ2-7, with 12 bases identical to TRBD1. The sequenced sample consisted of blood. This receptor was obtained from a man between 18 and 29 years old in good health. CDR3 sequence reads: CATSDRIYIPGQGADEQYF. The CDR3 bases are TGTGCCACCAGTGACCGGATCTACATACCGGGACAGGGGGCGGACGAGCAGTACTTC.